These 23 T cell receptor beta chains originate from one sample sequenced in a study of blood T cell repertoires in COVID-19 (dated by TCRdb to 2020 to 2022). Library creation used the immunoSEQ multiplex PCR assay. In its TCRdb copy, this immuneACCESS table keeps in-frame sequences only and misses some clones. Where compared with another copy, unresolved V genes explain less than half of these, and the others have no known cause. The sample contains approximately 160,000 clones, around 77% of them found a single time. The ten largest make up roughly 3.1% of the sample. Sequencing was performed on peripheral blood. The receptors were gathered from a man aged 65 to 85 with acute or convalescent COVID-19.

This CDR3 is CASSHPIGTGTYNEQFF. The CDR3 DNA reads as TGCGCCAGCAGCCATCCCATAGGAACAGGTACATACAATGAGCAGTTCTTC. V is TRBV4-1 and J is TRBJ2-1; D is perhaps TRBD1 (5 bases). CDR1 is MGHRA and CDR2 is YSYEKL in the germline V gene. This CDR3 is built from 17 residues. Trimming removed 3 bases from V and 4 bases from J, with 19 bases in between.

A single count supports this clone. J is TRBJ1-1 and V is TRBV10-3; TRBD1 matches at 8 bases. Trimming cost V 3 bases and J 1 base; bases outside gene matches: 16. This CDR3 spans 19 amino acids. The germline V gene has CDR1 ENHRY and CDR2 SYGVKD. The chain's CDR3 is CAISESPPRPRGRNTEAFF. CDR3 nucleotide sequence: TGTGCCATCAGTGAAAGTCCTCCCCGTCCCAGGGGGCGGAACACTGAAGCTTTCTTT.

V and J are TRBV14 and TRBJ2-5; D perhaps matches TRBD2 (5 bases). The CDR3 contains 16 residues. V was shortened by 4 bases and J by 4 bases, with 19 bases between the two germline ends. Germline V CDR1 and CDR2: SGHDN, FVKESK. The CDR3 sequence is CASSREGRTWGETQYF. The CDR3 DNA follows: TGTGCCAGCAGCCGCGAAGGACGGACTTGGGGAGAGACCCAGTACTTC.

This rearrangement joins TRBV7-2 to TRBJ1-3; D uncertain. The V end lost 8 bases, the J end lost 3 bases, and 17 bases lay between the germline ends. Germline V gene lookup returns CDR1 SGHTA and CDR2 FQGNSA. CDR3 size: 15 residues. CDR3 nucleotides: TGTGCCAGCCACCGCAGCGGAGGGTATGGAAACACCATATATTTT. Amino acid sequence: CASHRSGGYGNTIYF. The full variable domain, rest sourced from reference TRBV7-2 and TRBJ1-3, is GAGVSQSPSNKVTEKGKDVELRCDPISGHTALYWYRQSLGQGLEFLIYFQGNSAPDKSGLPSDRFSAERTGGSVSTLTIQRTQQEDSAVYLCASHRSGGYGNTIYFGEGSWLTVV.

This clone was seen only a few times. In DNA form, the CDR3 reads TGTGCCAGCAGCTTAGTGGGGGCAGCATCCTACAATGAGCAGTTCTTC. Translation: CASSLVGAASYNEQFF. The V call is TRBV11-3, the J call TRBJ2-1; maybe TRBD1 (6 bases). V gave up 1 base and J gave up 1 base, with 11 bases separating them. The CDR3 covers 16 residues. From germline, CDR1 is SGHNT and CDR2 YENEEA.

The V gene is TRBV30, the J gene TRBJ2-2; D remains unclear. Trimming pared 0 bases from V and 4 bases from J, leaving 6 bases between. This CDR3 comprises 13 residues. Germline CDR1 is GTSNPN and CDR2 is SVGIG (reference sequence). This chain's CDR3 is CAWSVRVTGELFF. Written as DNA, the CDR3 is TGTGCCTGGAGTGTACGGGTCACCGGGGAGCTGTTTTTT.

The DNA for the CDR3 is TGTGCCAGCAGCGTAGTAGAGATCCCCGGCTATGGCTACACCTTC. This translates into CASSVVEIPGYGYTF. The chain uses TRBV9 and TRBJ1-2; D remains ambiguous. The ends were cut back, 0 bases at V and 4 bases at J, with 13 bases in the middle. This CDR3 has 15 residues. CDR1 and CDR2 from the germline V gene are SGDLS and YYNGEE.

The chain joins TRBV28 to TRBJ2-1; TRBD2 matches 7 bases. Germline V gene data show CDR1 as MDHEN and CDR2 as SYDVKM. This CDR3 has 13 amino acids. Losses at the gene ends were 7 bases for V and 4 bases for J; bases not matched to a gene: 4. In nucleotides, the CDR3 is TGTGCCAGCATCGGGGGAGGGTACAATGAGCAGTTCTTC. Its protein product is CASIGGGYNEQFF.

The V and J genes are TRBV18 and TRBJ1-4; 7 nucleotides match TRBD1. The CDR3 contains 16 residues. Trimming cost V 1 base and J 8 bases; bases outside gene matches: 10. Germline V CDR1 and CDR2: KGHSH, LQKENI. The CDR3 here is CASSPQLQGVKEKLFF. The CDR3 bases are TGTGCCAGCTCACCACAGCTTCAGGGGGTGAAGGAAAAACTGTTTTTT.

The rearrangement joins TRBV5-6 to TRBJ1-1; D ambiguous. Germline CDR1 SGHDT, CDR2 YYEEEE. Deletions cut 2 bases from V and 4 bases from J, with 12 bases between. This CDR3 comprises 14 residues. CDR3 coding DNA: TGTGCCAGCAGCTTTCGACGCGGAGTCACTGAAGCTTTCTTT. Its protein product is CASSFRRGVTEAFF.

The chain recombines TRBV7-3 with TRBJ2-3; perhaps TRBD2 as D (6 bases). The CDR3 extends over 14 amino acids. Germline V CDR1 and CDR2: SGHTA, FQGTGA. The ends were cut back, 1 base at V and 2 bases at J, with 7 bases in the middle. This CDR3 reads CASSLSGVTDTQYF. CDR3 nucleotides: TGTGCCAGCAGCTTAAGCGGGGTCACAGATACGCAGTATTTT.

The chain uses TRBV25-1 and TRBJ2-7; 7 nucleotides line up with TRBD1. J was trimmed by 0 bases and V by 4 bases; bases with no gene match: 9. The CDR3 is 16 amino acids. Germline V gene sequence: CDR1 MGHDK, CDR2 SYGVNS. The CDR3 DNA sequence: TGTGCCAGCAGTGTTTATTCCGGGACAGTCTCCTACGAGCAGTACTTC. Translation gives CASSVYSGTVSYEQYF.

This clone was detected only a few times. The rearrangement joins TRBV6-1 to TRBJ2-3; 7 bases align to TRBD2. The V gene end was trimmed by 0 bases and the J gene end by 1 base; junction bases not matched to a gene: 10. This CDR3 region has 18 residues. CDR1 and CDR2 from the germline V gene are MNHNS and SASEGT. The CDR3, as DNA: TGTGCCAGCAGTGAAGCGCTATCGGGACGGGGGGGCACAGATACGCAGTATTTT. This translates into CASSEALSGRGGTDTQYF.

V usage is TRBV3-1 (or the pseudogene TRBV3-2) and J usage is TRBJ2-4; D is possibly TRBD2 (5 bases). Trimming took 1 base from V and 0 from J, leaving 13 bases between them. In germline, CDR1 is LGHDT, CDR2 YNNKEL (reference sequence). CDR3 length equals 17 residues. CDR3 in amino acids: CASSQGRGYGAKNIQYF. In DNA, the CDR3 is TGTGCCAGCAGCCAAGGTCGCGGGTATGGAGCCAAAAACATTCAGTACTTC.

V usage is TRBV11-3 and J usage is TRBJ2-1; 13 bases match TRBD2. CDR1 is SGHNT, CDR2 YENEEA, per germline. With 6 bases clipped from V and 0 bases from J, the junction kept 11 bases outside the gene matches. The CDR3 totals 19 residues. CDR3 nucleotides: TGTGCCAGCAGTCAACTAGCGGGGGGGATATTGAGCTCCTACAATGAGCAGTTCTTC. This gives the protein CASSQLAGGILSSYNEQFF.

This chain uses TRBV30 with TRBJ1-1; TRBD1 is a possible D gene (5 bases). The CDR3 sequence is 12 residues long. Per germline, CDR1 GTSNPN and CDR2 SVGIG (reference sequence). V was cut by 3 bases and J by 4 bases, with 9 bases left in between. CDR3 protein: CAWRPQGTEAFF. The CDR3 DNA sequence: TGTGCCTGGAGACCTCAGGGCACTGAAGCTTTCTTT.

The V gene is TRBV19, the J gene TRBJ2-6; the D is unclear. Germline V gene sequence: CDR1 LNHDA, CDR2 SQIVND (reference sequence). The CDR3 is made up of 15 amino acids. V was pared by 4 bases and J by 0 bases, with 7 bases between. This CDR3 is CASSTGSSGANVLTF. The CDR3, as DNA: TGTGCCAGTAGTACAGGAAGCTCTGGGGCCAACGTCCTGACTTTC.

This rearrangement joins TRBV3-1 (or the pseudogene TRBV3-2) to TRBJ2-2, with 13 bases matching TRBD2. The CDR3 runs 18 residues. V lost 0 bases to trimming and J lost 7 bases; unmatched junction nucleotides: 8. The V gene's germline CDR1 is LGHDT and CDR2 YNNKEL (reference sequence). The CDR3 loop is CASSQDEGLAGVSGELFF. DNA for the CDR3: TGTGCCAGCAGCCAAGATGAAGGACTAGCGGGAGTTAGCGGGGAGCTGTTTTTT.

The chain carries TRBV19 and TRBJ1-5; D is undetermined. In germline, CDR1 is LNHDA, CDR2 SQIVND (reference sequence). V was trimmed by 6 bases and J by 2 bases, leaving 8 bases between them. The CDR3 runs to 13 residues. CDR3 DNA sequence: TGTGCCAGTAGCACAATTGGCAATCAGCCCCAGCATTTT. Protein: CASSTIGNQPQHF.

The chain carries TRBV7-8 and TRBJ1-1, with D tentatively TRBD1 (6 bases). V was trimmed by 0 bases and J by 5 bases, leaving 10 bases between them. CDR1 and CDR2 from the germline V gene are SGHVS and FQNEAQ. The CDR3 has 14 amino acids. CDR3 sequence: CASSLAGGGTEAFF. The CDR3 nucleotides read TGTGCCAGCAGCTTAGCAGGGGGTGGGACTGAAGCTTTCTTT.

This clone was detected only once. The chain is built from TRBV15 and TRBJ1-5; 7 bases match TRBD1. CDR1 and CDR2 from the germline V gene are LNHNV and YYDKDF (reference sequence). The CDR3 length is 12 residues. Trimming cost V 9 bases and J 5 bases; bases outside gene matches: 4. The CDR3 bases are TGTGCCACAGGGACAGACGATCAGCCCCAGCATTTT. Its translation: CATGTDDQPQHF.

CDR3 region: CASRPHRVHNEQFF. The CDR3, as DNA: TGTGCCAGCAGACCCCACAGGGTTCACAATGAGCAGTTCTTC. The gene calls are TRBV9 and TRBJ2-1, with D perhaps TRBD1 (6 bases). Looked up from germline, CDR1 is SGDLS and CDR2 is YYNGEE. The CDR3 is 14 residues long. V lost 5 bases and J lost 5, with 14 bases in between.

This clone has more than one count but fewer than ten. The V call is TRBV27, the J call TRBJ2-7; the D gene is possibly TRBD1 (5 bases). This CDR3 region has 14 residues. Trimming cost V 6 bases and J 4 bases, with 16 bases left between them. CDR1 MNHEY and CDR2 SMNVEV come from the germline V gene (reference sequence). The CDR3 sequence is CASRDRLHSYEQYF. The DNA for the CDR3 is TGTGCCAGCAGAGACAGACTCCACTCTTACGAGCAGTACTTC.